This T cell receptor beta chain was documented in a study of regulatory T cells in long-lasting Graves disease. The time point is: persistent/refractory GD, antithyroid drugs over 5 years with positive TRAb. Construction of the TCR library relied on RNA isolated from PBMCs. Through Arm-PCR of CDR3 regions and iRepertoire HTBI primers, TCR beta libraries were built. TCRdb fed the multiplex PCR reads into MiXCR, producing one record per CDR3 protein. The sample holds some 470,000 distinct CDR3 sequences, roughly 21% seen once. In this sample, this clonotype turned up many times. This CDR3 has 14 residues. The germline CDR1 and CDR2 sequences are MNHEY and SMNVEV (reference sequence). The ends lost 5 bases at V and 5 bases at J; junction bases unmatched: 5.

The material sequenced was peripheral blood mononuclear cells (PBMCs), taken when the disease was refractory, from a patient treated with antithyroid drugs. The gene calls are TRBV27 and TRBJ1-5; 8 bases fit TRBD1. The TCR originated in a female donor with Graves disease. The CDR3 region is CASSVDRGHQPQHF. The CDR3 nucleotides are TGTGCCAGCAGTGTAGACAGGGGTCATCAGCCCCAGCATTTT.